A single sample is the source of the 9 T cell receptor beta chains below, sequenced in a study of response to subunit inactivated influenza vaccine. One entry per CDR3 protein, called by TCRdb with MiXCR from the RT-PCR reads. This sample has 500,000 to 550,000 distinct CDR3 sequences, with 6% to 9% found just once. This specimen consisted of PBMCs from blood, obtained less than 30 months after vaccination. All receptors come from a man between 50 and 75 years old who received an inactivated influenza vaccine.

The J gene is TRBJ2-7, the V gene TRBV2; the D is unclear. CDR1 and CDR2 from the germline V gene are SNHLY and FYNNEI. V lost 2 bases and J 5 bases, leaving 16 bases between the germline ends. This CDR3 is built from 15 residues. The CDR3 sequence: CASSESRGVGDEQYF. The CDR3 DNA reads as TGTGCCAGCAGTGAATCGCGTGGGGTCGGCGACGAGCAGTACTTC. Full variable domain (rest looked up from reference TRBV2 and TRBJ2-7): EPEVTQTPSHQVTQMGQEVILRCVPISNHLYFYWYRQILGQKVEFLVSFYNNEISEKSEIFDDQFSVERPDGSNFTLKIRSTKLEDSAMYFCASSESRGVGDEQYFGPGTRLTVT.

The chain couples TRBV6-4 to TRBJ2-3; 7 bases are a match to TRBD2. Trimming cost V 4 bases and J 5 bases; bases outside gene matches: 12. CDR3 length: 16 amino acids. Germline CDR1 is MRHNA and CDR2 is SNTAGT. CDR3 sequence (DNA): TGTGCCAGCAGTGGAATCCAAGCGGGGATCGGAGATACGCAGTATTTT. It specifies CASSGIQAGIGDTQYF.

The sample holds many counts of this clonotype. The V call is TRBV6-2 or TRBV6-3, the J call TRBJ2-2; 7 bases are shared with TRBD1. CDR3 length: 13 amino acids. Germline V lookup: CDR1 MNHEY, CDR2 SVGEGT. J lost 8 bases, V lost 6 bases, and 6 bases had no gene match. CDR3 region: CASSSGQDGELFF. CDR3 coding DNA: TGTGCCAGCAGCTCCGGACAGGATGGGGAGCTGTTTTTT.

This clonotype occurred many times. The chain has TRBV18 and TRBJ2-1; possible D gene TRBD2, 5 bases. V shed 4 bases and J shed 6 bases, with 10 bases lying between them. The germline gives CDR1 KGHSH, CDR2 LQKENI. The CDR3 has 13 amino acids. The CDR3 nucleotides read TGTGCCAGCTCACGACGGGAACCCAATGAGCAGTTCTTC. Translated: CASSRREPNEQFF.

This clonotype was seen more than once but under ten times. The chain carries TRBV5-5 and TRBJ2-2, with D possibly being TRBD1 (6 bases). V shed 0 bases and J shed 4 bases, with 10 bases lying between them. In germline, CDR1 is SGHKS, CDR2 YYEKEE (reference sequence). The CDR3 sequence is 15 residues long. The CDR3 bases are TGTGCCAGCAGCTTGGCACAGGGTCCCACCGGGGAGCTGTTTTTT. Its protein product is CASSLAQGPTGELFF.

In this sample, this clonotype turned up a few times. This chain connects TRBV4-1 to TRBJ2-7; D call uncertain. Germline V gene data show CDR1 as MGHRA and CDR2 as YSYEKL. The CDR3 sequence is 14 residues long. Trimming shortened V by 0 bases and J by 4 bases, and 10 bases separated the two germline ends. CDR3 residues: CASSQDWVSYEQYF. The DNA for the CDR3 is TGCGCCAGCAGCCAAGATTGGGTCTCTTACGAGCAGTACTTC.

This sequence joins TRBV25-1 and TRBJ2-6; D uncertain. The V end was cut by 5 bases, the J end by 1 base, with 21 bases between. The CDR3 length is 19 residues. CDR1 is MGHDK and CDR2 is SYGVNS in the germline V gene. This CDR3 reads CASSSRILGLKSGANVLTF. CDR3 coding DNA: TGTGCCAGCAGTTCCCGGATCTTGGGCCTCAAATCTGGGGCCAACGTCCTGACTTTC.

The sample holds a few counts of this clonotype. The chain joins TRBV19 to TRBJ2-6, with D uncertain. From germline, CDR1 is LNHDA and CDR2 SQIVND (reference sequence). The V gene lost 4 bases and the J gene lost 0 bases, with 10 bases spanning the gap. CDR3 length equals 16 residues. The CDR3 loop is CASSTERTSGANVLTF. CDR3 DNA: TGTGCCAGTAGTACGGAAAGAACCTCTGGGGCCAACGTCCTGACTTTC. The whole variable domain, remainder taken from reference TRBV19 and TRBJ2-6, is DGGITQSPKYLFRKEGQNVTLSCEQNLNHDAMYWYRQDPGQGLRLIYYSQIVNDFQKGDIAEGYSVSREKKESFPLTVTSAQKNPTAFYLCASSTERTSGANVLTFGAGSRLTVL.

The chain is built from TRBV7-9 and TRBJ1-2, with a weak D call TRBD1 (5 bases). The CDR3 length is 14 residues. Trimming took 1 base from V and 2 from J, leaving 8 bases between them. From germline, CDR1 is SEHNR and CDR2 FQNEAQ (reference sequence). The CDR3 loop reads CASSLGQNNYGYTF. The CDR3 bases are TGTGCCAGCAGCTTAGGACAGAACAACTATGGCTACACCTTC.